The present entry profiles one T cell receptor (beta chain) with its context. The antigen this receptor binds is unknown. Base qualities are not recorded, but no much larger clone differs from it by a single base. Graves' hyperthyroidism was defined as stable when no progression to ophthalmopathy occurred over 18 months of follow-up. Hyperthyroidism patients were aged 18 to 65 years and newly diagnosed, with disease duration of less than 2 months. Patients with uncontrolled infections, other autoimmune diseases, pregnancy or lactation were excluded. Clinical symptoms, serum thyroxine and TRAb, thyroid ultrasound, and orbital computed tomography formed the basis for the diagnoses. PBMCs were separated from approximately 9.9 ml of fresh peripheral blood using Ficoll-Paque density gradient centrifugation. Trizol reagent was used to extract total RNA, and RNA quality was then checked on an Agilent 2100 Bioanalyzer.

Including the terminal cysteine and phenylalanine, the CDR3 comprises 18 residues. Only the CDR3 portion is preserved as DNA: 54 bases, with reading frame beginning at the first base. CDR1 and CDR2 (LNHNV, YYDKDF) derive from the germline V gene (reference sequence). Germline trimming amounts to 0 bases on V and 4 bases on J, with 12 as the count of junction bases outside the gene matches. The TCR beta CDR3 regions were amplified from the RNA transcripts. A first-round RT-PCR of the TCR CDR3 used the HTBI primer set with the Qiagen OneStep RT-PCR kit. Libraries were constructed in a second round of multiplex PCR, after which size selection and purification were carried out. Sequencing of the libraries was done on an Illumina HiSeq2000 using paired-end 100 bp reads. The study's processing was this. Raw data were processed with SOAPnuke, discarding reads with adapters, uncalled bases, mean Phred below 15, or no exact constant-primer or identifier match. COPE v1.2.5 was used to merge the high-quality paired reads, and each unique nucleotide sequence was defined as a clonotype. Clonotypes were aligned to IMGT TRBV, TRBD and TRBJ reference segments using MiTCR v1.1. Analysis was restricted to V-J combinations with a frequency above 0.0001, which covered approximately 99% of repertoires. The TCS score was defined as the ratio of F50 (clonal expansion) to E x V (chaos), calculated using BLOSUM62-based TCRdist between CDR3 peptides within each V-J. Welch's t-statistics and random forest reduced 500 to 550 V-J features to fewer than 15, which were used in a naive Bayes classifier (R e1071). Thyroid-blood repertoire similarity was quantified with the Morisita-Horn index. The raw public data were reprocessed by TCRdb itself: fastp quality trimming at Q25, MiXCR clonotype calling, in-frame beta chains only. Rows with a matching CDR3 protein are joined into one entry that keeps the most common DNA and genes. The V and J calls, along with clone size, are taken from TCRdb and not from the paper's own processing. Within this sample are roughly 840,000 distinct CDR3 sequences, with approximately 40% of them counted one time only. 7.5% to 9.5% of the sample lies in the top ten.

The data belong to a study of T cells in Graves' hyperthyroidism and ophthalmopathy (dated by TCRdb to 2018 to 2020). Some background on the complete study: Peripheral blood was sampled at the time of initial diagnosis, prior to any treatment. Once sampling was done, hyperthyroidism patients were given methimazole at a starting dose of 30 mg daily, whereas ophthalmopathy patients were given high-dose intravenous methylprednisolone. Prospective prediction of ophthalmopathy was tested in an independent validation cohort of some 19 hyperthyroidism patients and some 17 patients who later progressed to ophthalmopathy. In more than five Graves' hyperthyroidism patients, the study also compared T-cell repertoires from thyroid tissue with T-cell repertoires from blood. To identify distinguishing TCR V-J signatures, a discovery cohort of 100 patients was used, comprising some 45 with Graves' ophthalmopathy and around 57 with stable Graves' hyperthyroidism. TCR Vbeta CDR3 sequencing of 135 peripheral blood samples (roughly 41 ophthalmopathy, 70 to 85 hyperthyroidism and roughly 17 progressor patients) is reported in the paper. For training and testing, the roughly 93 patients in the discovery cohort were randomly divided in a 7:3 ratio.

The research as a whole found: Sample size was not statistically predetermined, and blinding of investigators to group allocation was not performed. During validation, the model predicted progression to ophthalmopathy a median of around six months ahead of onset, with 70.59% sensitivity and 72% to 80% specificity. A 13 V-J signature model separated ophthalmopathy from stable hyperthyroidism, with around 88% sensitivity and roughly 81% specificity in cross-validation and 80%/75% in testing. Most expanded thyroid clonotypes (frequency above 0.001) were also detected in blood, suggesting blood repertoires may reflect thyroid immune responses.

Sequences were obtained from blood. The origin of this receptor is a man aged 18 to 29 with Graves' hyperthyroidism. This chain joins TRBV15 to TRBJ2-5; TRBD2 agrees with 9 junctional bases. The DNA sequence is as follows: TGTGCCACCAGCAGAGATGGAGAGGGCGGGAGGGCCATAGAGACCCAGTACTTC. Translation gives CATSRDGEGGRAIETQYF.